Below are 21 T cell receptor beta chains sequenced from a single sample in a study of T cell repertoires in cytomegalovirus infection. Their specific antigens are unknown. Via MiXCR, TCRdb re-called the reads, giving one row per CDR3 protein. The table lists about 60,000 distinct CDR3 sequences, 20% to 25% of them singletons. The sequencing used CD8+ T cells from cultured PBMCs, collected from culture after CMV antigen stimulation. Receptors originate from a human donor in good health (CMV status not recorded). Some clones in this sample may be carry-over from other donors' samples.

This clonotype occurred many times. The chain is built from TRBV28 and TRBJ2-5; unclear D gene. V was clipped by 3 bases and J by 2 bases, with 10 bases between them. Per germline, CDR1 MDHEN and CDR2 SYDVKM. The CDR3 sequence is 14 residues long. In DNA form, the CDR3 reads TGTGCCAGCAGTTTGTGGGCAGCTCAAGAGACCCAGTACTTC. Protein product: CASSLWAAQETQYF.

The genes are TRBV7-9 and TRBJ2-2; possible D gene TRBD1, 6 bases. Germline assignment: CDR1 SEHNR and CDR2 FQNEAQ (reference sequence). The CDR3 extends over 16 amino acids. Trimming cost V 5 bases and J 1 base, with 14 bases left between them. CDR3 DNA sequence: TGTGCCAGCAGCCAGCCCGGGACAATGAACACCGGGGAGCTGTTTTTT. Translated, it gives CASSQPGTMNTGELFF.

This clonotype has more than one count but fewer than ten. The gene calls are TRBV7-9 and TRBJ1-6; D uncertain. The CDR3 runs to 14 residues. Germline lookup yields CDR1 SEHNR and CDR2 FQNEAQ (reference sequence). Trimming cost V 5 bases and J 9 bases, with 14 bases left between them. DNA of the CDR3: TGTGCCAGCAGCGAGTGGGAGGGAGGTTCACCCCTCCACTTT. This sequence encodes CASSEWEGGSPLHF.

The rearrangement joins TRBV7-8 to TRBJ2-1; D remains ambiguous. Trimming cost V 4 bases and J 8 bases, with 9 bases left between them. The CDR3 spans 12 residues. In germline, CDR1 is SGHVS, CDR2 FQNEAQ. The CDR3 here is CASSSRTDEQFF. In nucleotides, the CDR3 is TGTGCCAGCAGCTCCCGTACGGATGAGCAGTTCTTC.

The chain combines TRBV7-4 with TRBJ2-1; 8 bases align to TRBD1. CDR1 is SGHVT, CDR2 SQSDAQ, per germline. The CDR3 has 18 amino acids. With V trimmed by 5 bases and J by 0 bases, 12 bases remained unmatched. This CDR3 reads CASSPNPDRGGSYNEQFF. Written as DNA, the CDR3 is TGTGCCAGCAGCCCCAACCCCGACAGGGGAGGCTCCTACAATGAGCAGTTCTTC.

The CDR3 spells CASRHTGTSGVETQYF. The CDR3 region has the DNA TGTGCCAGCAGGCATACCGGGACTAGCGGGGTGGAGACCCAGTACTTC. This chain links TRBV28 with TRBJ2-5, with 13 bases identical to TRBD2. Germline CDR1 and CDR2: MDHEN and SYDVKM. The CDR3 is 16 residues long. Trimming at V came to 6 bases and at J to 5 bases, leaving 9 bases not matched to a gene.

V usage is TRBV4-1 and J usage is TRBJ1-3, with a tentative D call TRBD1 (5 bases). The V end lost 3 bases, the J end lost 2 bases, and 11 bases lay between the germline ends. The CDR3 sequence is 15 residues long. Germline V lookup: CDR1 MGHRA, CDR2 YSYEKL. The CDR3 nucleotides are TGCGCCAGCAGCCACCGACAGCCTGCTGGAAACACCATATATTTT. It specifies CASSHRQPAGNTIYF.

CDR3 DNA sequence: TGTGCCATCAGTGAGTCAACCTACGAGCAGTACTTC. This translates into CAISESTYEQYF. The V call is TRBV10-3, the J call TRBJ2-7; D gene unclear. The ends were cut back, 0 bases at V and 2 bases at J, with 2 bases in the middle. CDR3 length: 12 amino acids. CDR1 and CDR2 (germline): ENHRY, SYGVKD.

The chain uses TRBV7-2 and TRBJ1-2; D possibly corresponds to TRBD1 (5 bases). The V end was cut by 8 bases, the J end by 4 bases, with 32 bases between. CDR3 length: 19 amino acids. Germline CDR1 is SGHTA and CDR2 is FQGNSA. The CDR3 here is CASSSQRGGASPYLYGYTF. CDR3 sequence (DNA): TGTGCCAGCTCCAGCCAGAGAGGAGGGGCTTCACCCTACCTCTATGGCTACACCTTC.

The V and J genes are TRBV12-3 or TRBV12-4 and TRBJ1-6; 9 bases are a match to TRBD1. Trimming cost V 11 bases and J 11 bases; bases outside gene matches: 4. The CDR3 sequence is 11 residues long. CDR3 DNA sequence: TGTGCCTCAGGACAGGGGACACCCCTCCACTTT. Translation: CASGQGTPLHF.

The DNA for the CDR3 is TGCAGCGTTGAACGGACAGGCTCTAACTATGGCTACACCTTC. Amino acid sequence: CSVERTGSNYGYTF. The V and J genes are TRBV29-1 and TRBJ1-2; 7 positions agree with TRBD1. This CDR3 has 14 amino acids. Germline V gives CDR1 SQVTM, CDR2 ANQGSEA. V dropped 2 bases and J dropped 0; count of bases not matched to a gene: 3.

The chain is built from TRBV4-1 and TRBJ2-5; a possible D gene is TRBD2 (6 bases). Deletions cut 1 base from V and 5 bases from J, with 8 bases between. CDR3 length: 13 residues. CDR1 is MGHRA and CDR2 is YSYEKL in the germline V gene. CDR3 region: CASSQVEGETQYF. As DNA, the CDR3 is TGCGCCAGCAGCCAAGTGGAGGGGGAGACCCAGTACTTC.

This clonotype was counted a few times. V gene TRBV6-6 combines with J gene TRBJ1-4; tentatively, D is TRBD1 (6 bases). The CDR3 extends over 17 amino acids. Germline lookup yields CDR1 MNHNY and CDR2 SVGAGI (reference sequence). Trimming left V 2 bases short and J 3 bases short, with 16 bases between. CDR3 bases: TGTGCCAGCAGTTACAGAGGCCTACAGGGATCTAATGAAAAACTGTTTTTT. Translated, it gives CASSYRGLQGSNEKLFF.

Only a few counts were recorded for this clonotype. The CDR3, as DNA: TGCGCCAGCAGCCAAAAAACAGGCGTCTCCTACGAGCAGTACTTC. This translates into CASSQKTGVSYEQYF. The V gene is TRBV4-1, the J gene TRBJ2-7; possible D gene TRBD1, 5 bases. The CDR3 runs 15 residues. Germline V CDR1 and CDR2: MGHRA, YSYEKL. The V and J ends lost 2 bases and 0 bases respectively, with 11 bases between them.

The chain employs TRBV6-2 or TRBV6-3 and TRBJ1-1; D perhaps matches TRBD1 (5 bases). Trimming took 2 bases from V and 0 from J, leaving 10 bases between them. CDR1 and CDR2 (germline): MNHEY, SVGEGT. The CDR3 sequence is 15 residues long. The CDR3 bases are TGTGCCAGCAGTTACCGAGCAGGGCTGAACACTGAAGCTTTCTTT. Translated: CASSYRAGLNTEAFF.

This clonotype has ten or more counts. The chain links TRBV4-3 to TRBJ1-5; D gene uncertain. V was trimmed by 0 bases and J by 0 bases, leaving 6 bases between them. Per germline, CDR1 LGHNA and CDR2 YSLEER. There are 15 residues in the CDR3. CDR3 sequence (DNA): TGCGCCAGCAGCCAAGACGCAAATAGCAATCAGCCCCAGCATTTT. This translates into CASSQDANSNQPQHF.

This clonotype was detected a few times. This rearrangement joins TRBV29-1 to TRBJ2-5; the match to TRBD2 covers 9 bases. CDR1 is SQVTM and CDR2 is ANQGSEA in the germline V gene. The CDR3 is 13 residues long. The junction had 6 bases not matched to a gene; V was cut back by 6 bases and J by 4 bases. The CDR3 DNA reads as TGCAGCGTACCTAGCGGGGACGTAGAGACCCAGTACTTC. Its translation: CSVPSGDVETQYF. Combining the CDR3 with reference TRBV29-1 and TRBJ2-5 gives the whole variable domain SAVISQKPSRDICQRGTSLTIQCQVDSQVTMMFWYRQQPGQSLTLIATANQGSEATYESGFVIDKFPISRPNLTFSTLTVSNMSPEDSSIYLCSVPSGDVETQYFGPGTRLLVL.

The gene calls are TRBV12-3 or TRBV12-4 and TRBJ2-7; 11 bases map to TRBD2. V shed 4 bases, J shed 0 bases, and the junction held 5 bases outside the gene matches. The CDR3 totals 16 residues. CDR3 amino acids: CASSSIGTSGSYEQYF. The CDR3, as DNA: TGTGCCAGCAGTTCCATAGGGACTAGCGGCTCCTACGAGCAGTACTTC.

Only a few counts were recorded for this clonotype. CDR3 sequence reads: CASSFSGLGLGGYTF. DNA of the CDR3: TGTGCCAGCAGTTTTTCGGGGCTAGGGCTAGGTGGCTACACCTTC. V and J are TRBV12-3 or TRBV12-4 and TRBJ1-2; D perhaps matches TRBD1 (5 bases). V was trimmed by 3 bases and J by 7 bases, leaving 18 bases between them. The CDR3 runs 15 residues.

The table lists this clonotype with a few counts. V usage is TRBV7-6 and J usage is TRBJ1-3; D is unclear. The length of the CDR3 is 17 residues. The germline gives CDR1 SGHVS, CDR2 FNYEAQ. V gave up 1 base and J gave up 3 bases, with 16 bases separating them. The CDR3 region has the DNA TGTGCCAGCAGCTTAGAGGCTGACGCAAGCCTTGGAAACACCATATATTTT. It encodes CASSLEADASLGNTIYF.

DNA of the CDR3: TGCGCCAGCAGCCAAGTATGGGCATATGATCAAGAGACCCAGTACTTC. It codes for CASSQVWAYDQETQYF. V is TRBV4-1 and J is TRBJ2-5; D is unresolved. Trimming stripped 1 base from V and 2 bases from J, with 14 bases between. This CDR3 has 16 residues. The germline CDR1 and CDR2 sequences are MGHRA and YSYEKL.